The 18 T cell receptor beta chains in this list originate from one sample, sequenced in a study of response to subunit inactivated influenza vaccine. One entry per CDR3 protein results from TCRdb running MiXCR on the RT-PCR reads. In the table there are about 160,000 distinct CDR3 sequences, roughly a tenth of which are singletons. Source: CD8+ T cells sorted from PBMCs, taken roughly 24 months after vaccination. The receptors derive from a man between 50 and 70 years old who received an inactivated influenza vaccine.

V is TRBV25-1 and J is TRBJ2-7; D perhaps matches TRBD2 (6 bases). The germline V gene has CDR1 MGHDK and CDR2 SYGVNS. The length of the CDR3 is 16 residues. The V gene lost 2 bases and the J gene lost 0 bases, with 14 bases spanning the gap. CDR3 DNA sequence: TGTGCCAGCAGTGAAACCGGGGGTAGTGGCTCCTACGAGCAGTACTTC. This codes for CASSETGGSGSYEQYF.

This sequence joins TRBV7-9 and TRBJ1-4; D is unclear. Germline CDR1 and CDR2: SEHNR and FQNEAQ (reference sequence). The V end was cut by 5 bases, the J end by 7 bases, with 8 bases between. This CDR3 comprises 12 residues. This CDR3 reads CASSLGGEKLFF. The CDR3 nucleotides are TGTGCCAGCAGCCTCGGCGGTGAAAAACTGTTTTTT.

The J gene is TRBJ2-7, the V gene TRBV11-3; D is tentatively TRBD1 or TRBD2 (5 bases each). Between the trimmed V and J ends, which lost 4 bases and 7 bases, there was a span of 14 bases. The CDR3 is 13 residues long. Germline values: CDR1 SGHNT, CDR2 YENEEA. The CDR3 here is CASSYGAKGEQYF. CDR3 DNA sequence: TGTGCCAGCAGCTACGGGGCTAAGGGAGAGCAGTACTTC.

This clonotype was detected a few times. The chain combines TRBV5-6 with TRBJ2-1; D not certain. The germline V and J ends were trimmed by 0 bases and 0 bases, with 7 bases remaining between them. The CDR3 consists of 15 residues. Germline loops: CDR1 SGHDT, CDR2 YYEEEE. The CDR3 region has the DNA TGTGCCAGCAGCTTGGGTCAGATCTCCTACAATGAGCAGTTCTTC. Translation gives CASSLGQISYNEQFF.

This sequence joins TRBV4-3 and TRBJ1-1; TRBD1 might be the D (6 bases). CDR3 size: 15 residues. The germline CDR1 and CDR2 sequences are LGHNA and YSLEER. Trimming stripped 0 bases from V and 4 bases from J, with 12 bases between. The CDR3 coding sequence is TGCGCCAGCAGCCAAGATGAACAGGGAGGCACTGAAGCTTTCTTT. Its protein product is CASSQDEQGGTEAFF.

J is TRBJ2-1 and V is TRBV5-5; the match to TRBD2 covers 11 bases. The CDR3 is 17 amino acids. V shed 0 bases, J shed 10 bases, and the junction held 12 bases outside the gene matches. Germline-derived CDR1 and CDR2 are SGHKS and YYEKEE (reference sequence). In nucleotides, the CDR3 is TGTGCCAGCAGCTTGGCCCCTAGCGGGGGGACCGTTCTCGAGCAGTTCTTC. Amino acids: CASSLAPSGGTVLEQFF.

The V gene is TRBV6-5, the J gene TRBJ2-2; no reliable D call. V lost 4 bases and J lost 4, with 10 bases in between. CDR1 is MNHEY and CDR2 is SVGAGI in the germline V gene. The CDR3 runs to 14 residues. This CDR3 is CASSSPMSTGELFF. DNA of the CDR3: TGTGCCAGCAGTTCCCCCATGAGCACCGGGGAGCTGTTTTTT.

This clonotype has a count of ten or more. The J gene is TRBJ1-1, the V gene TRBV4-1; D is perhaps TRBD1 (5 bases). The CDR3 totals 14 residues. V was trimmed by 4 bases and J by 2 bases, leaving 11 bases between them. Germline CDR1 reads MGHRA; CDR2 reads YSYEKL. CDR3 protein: CASSRSRANTEAFF. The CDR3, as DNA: TGCGCCAGCAGCCGGAGCAGGGCTAACACTGAAGCTTTCTTT.

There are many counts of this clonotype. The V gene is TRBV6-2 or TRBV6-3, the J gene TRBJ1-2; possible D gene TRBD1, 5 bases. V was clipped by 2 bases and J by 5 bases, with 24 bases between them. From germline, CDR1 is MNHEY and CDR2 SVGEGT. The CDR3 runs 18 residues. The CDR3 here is CASSYRDPGATYPYGYTF. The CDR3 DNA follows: TGTGCCAGCAGTTACAGGGACCCAGGCGCCACCTATCCTTATGGCTACACCTTC.

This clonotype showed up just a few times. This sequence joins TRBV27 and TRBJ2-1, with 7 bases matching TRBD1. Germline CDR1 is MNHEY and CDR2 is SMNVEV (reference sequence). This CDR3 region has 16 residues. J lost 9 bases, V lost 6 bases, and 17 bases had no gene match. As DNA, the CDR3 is TGTGCCAGCAGCACAGGGGCCGGGAAGCTATCCGGTGAGCAGTTCTTC. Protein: CASSTGAGKLSGEQFF.

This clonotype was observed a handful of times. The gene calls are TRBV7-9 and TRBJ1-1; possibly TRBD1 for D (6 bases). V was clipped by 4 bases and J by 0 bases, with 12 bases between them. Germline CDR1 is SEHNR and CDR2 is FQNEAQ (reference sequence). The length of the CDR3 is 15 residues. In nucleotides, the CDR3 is TGTGCCAGCAGCTCCAGGGGTAGCGTGAACACTGAAGCTTTCTTT. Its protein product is CASSSRGSVNTEAFF.

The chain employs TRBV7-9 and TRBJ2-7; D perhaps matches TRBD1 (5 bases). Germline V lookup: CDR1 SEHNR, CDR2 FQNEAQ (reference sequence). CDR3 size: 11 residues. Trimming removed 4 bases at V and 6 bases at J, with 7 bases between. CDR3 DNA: TGTGCCAGCAGCTCAGGGCCCGAGCAGTACTTC. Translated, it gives CASSSGPEQYF.

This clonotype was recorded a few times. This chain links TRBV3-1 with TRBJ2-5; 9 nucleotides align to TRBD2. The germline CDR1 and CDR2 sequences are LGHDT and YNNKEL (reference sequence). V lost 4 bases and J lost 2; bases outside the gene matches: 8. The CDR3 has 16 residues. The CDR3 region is CASSRKRGADQETQYF. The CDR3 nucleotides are TGTGCCAGCAGCCGTAAGCGGGGGGCTGATCAAGAGACCCAGTACTTC.

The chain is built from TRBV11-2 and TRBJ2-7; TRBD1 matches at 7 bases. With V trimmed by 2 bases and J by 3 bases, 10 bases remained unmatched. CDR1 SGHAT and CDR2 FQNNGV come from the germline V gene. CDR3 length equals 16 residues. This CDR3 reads CASSLRGQGEIYEQYF. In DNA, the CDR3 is TGTGCCAGCAGCTTAAGGGGGCAGGGGGAAATCTACGAGCAGTACTTC.

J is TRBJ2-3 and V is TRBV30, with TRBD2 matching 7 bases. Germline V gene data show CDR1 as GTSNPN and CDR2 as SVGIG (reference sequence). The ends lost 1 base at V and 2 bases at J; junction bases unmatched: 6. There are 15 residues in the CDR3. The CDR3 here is CAWSEASGFTDTQYF. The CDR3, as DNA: TGTGCCTGGAGTGAAGCTAGCGGATTCACAGATACGCAGTATTTT.

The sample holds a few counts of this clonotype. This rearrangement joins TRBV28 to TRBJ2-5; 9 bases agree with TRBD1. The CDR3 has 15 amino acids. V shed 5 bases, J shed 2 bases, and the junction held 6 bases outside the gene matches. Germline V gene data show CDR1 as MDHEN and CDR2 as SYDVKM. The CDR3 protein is CASSLATGGQETQYF. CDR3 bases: TGTGCCAGCAGTCTGGCGACAGGGGGGCAAGAGACCCAGTACTTC. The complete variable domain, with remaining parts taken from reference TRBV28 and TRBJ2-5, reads DVKVTQSSRYLVKRTGEKVFLECVQDMDHENMFWYRQDPGLGLRLIYFSYDVKMKEKGDIPEGYSVSREKKERFSLILESASTNQTSMYLCASSLATGGQETQYFGPGTRLLVL.

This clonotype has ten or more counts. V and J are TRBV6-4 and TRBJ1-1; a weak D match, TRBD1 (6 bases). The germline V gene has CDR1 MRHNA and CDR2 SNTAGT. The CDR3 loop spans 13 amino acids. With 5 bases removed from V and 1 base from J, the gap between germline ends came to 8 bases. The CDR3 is CASSYRANTEAFF. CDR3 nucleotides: TGTGCCAGCAGTTACAGGGCGAACACTGAAGCTTTCTTT.

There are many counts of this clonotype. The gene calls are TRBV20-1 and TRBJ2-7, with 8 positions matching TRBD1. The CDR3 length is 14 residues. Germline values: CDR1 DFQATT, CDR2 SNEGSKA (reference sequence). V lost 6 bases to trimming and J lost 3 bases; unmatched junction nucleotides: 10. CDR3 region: CSAPDVTGGYEQYF. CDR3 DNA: TGCAGTGCACCGGACGTTACAGGGGGCTACGAGCAGTACTTC.